This T cell receptor (beta chain) was captured by sequencing in a study of T cell responses to AZD1222 COVID-19 vaccine. Study-level findings and limits: Spike regions recognized by vaccine-associated CD4 TCRs spanned the protein, led by 160-218 and 743-854. White British ancestry dominated among donors, who included more females, and clonal diversity was possibly underestimated. Spike-specific TCRs gained breadth and depth after people received two AZD1222 doses. Reports say nearly half of spike-specific TCRs go after unmutated variant regions.

This table comes from immunoSEQ multiplex PCR, and its TCRdb copy is limited to in-frame clones, with some not included. The profile covers about 85,000 clones, with more than 70% appearing a single time and approximately 2.1% taken by the ten largest. About this clone: Its specificity is unknown.

Germline loops: CDR1 LGHDT, CDR2 YNNKEL (reference sequence). CDR3 length equals 16 residues. The ends lost 3 bases at V and 3 bases at J; junction bases unmatched: 7. The chain couples TRBV3-1 (or the pseudogene TRBV3-2) to TRBJ2-3, with 9 positions matching TRBD2. The material was peripheral blood, obtained on day 0 of AZD1222 vaccination. The clonotype originates from an adult in good health. As DNA, the CDR3 is TGTGCCAGCAGCCAGCGGGGGGGTCTTCGTACAGATACGCAGTATTTT. Translation: CASSQRGGLRTDTQYF.